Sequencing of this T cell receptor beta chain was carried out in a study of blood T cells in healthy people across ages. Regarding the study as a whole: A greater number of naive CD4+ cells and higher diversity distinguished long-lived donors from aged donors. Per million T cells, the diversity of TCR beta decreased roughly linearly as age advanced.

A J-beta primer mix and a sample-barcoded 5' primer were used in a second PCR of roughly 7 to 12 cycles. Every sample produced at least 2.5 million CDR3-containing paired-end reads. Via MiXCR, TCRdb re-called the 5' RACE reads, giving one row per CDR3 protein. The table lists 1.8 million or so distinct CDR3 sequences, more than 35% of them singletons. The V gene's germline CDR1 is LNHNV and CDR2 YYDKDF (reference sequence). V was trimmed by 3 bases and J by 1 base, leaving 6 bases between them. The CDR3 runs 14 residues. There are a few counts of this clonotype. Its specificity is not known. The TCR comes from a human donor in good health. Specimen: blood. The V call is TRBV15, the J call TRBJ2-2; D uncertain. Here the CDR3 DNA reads TGTGCCACCAGCAGGGCCGGGAACACCGGGGAGCTGTTTTTT. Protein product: CATSRAGNTGELFF.